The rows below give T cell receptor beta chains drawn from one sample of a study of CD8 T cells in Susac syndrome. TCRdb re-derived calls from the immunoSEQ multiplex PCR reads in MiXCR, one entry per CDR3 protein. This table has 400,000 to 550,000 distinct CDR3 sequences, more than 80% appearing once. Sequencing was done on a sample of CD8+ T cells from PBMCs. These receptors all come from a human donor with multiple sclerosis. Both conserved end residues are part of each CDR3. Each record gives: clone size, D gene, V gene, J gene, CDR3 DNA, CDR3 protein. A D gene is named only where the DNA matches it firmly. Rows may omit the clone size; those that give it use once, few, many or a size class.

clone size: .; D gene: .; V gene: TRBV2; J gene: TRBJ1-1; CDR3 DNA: TGTGCCAGCAGGAGAGAGGGTTGGACTGAAGCTTTCTTT; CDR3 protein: CASRREGWTEAFF
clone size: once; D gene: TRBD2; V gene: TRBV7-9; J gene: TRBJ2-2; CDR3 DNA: TGTGCCAGTCACGGACTAGCGGGAGCTGGGGAGAACACCGGGGAGCTGTTTTTT; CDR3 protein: CASHGLAGAGENTGELFF
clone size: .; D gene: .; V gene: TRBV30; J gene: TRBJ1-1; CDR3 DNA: TGTGCCTGGAGTACTCCCGACCGGGGCCTTGAAGCTTTCTTT; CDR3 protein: CAWSTPDRGLEAFF
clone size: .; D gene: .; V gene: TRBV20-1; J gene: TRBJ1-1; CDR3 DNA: TGCAGTGCTAGAGATTGGCAGGGGCGGAACACTGAAGCTTTCTTT; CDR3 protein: CSARDWQGRNTEAFF
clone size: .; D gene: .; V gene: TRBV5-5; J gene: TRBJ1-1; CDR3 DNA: TGTGCCAGCAGCTTGGAGTCCCCGGGCCCCGGATTGGACACTGAAGCTTTCTTT; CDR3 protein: CASSLESPGPGLDTEAFF
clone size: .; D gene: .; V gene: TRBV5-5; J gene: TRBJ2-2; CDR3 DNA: TGTGCCAGCAGCTTGGGTTCCGGATTTAACACCGGGGGGCTGTTTTTT; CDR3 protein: CASSLGSGFNTGGLFF
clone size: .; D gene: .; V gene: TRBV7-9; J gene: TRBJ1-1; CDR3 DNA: TGTGCCAGCACCTCCGTTGGGCGCACTGAAGCTTTCTTT; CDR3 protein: CASTSVGRTEAFF
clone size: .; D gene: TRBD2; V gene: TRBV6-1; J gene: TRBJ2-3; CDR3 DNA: TGTGCCAGCAGCTCTCTAGCGGGGGGCCCAGATACGCAGTATTTT; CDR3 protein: CASSSLAGGPDTQYF
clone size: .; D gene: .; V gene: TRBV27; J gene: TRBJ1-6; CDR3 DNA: TGTGCCAGCAGTGAAGGGAGTCTGCCCCTCCACTTT; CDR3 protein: CASSEGSLPLHF
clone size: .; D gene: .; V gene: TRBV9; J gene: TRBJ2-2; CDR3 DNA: TGTGCCAGCAGCGTGAGAGCGGGGGAGCTGTTTTTT; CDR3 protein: CASSVRAGELFF
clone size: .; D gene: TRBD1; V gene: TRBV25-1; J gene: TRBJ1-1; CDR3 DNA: TGTGCCAGCAGTGATGGGACAGAGATGAACACTGAAGCTTTCTTT; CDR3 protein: CASSDGTEMNTEAFF
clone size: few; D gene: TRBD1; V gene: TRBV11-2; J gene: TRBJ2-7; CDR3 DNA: TGTGCCAGCAGCTTAGATCCAGGGACAGGGTTCTACGAGCAGTACTTC; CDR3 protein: CASSLDPGTGFYEQYF
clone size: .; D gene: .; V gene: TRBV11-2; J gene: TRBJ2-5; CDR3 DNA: TGTGCCAGCAGCTTAAACCCCTTACTAGCTGGGGAAGAGACCCAGTACTTC; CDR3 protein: CASSLNPLLAGEETQYF
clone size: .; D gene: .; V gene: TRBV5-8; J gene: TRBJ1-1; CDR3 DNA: TGTGCCAGCAGCTTGGAGGGCAGGGCGGCCACTGAAGCTTTCTTT; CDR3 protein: CASSLEGRAATEAFF
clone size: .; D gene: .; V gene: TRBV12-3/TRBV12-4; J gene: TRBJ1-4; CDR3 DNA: TGTGCCAGTTTGGGGCATGAAAAACTGTTTTTT; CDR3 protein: CASLGHEKLFF
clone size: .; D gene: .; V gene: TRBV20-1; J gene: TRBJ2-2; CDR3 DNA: TGCAGTGCTATCCGGGAGAACACCGGGGAGCTGTTTTTT; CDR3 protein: CSAIRENTGELFF
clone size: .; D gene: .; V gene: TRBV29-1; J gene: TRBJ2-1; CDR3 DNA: TGCAGCGTTGAAACAGGGCCCTACAATGAGCAGTTCTTC; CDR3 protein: CSVETGPYNEQFF
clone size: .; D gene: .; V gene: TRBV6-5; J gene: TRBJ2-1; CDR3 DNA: TGTGCCAGCAGGATAAGGGGGAGCTCCTACAATGAGCAGTTCTTC; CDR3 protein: CASRIRGSSYNEQFF
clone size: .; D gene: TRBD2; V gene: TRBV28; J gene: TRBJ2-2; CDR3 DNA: TGTGCCAGCGGGGGACTAGCGGGACCGCGTGGCGGGGAGCTGTTTTTT; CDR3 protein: CASGGLAGPRGGELFF
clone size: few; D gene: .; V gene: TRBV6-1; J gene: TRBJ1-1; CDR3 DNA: TGTGCCAGCATTAACCTGAACACTGAAGCTTTCTTT; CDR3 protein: CASINLNTEAFF
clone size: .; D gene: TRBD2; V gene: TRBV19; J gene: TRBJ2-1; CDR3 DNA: TGTGCCAGTAGTATTGCTAGCGGGGCCTACAATGAGCAGTTCTTC; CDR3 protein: CASSIASGAYNEQFF
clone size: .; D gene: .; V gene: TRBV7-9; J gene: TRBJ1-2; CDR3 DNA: TGTGCCAGCAGCTTAGTGGTCCCCAGCGGGAGTATTAACTATGGCTACACCTTC; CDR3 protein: CASSLVVPSGSINYGYTF
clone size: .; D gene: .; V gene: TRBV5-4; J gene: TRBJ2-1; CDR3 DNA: TGTGCCAGCAGCTTGGGCCTCTCCAATGAGCAGTTCTTC; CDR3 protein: CASSLGLSNEQFF
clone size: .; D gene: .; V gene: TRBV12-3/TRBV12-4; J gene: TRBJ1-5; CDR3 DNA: TGTGCCAGCAGTTTGAACAGGCATCAGCCCCAGCATTTT; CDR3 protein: CASSLNRHQPQHF
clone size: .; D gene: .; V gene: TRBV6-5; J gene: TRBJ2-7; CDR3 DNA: TGTGCCAGCAGGCTTGGGAGTAGCGGCTACGAGCAGTACTTC; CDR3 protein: CASRLGSSGYEQYF
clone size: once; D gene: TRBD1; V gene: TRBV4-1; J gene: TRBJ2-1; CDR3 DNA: TGCGCCAGCAGGAGAGACAGGGAAGAGGGCGATGAGCAGTTCTTC; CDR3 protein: CASRRDREEGDEQFF
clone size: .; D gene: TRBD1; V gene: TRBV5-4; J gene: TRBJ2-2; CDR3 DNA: TGTGCCAGCAGCGGCGGGACAGGGGGACGGGCCGGGGAGCTGTTTTTT; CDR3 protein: CASSGGTGGRAGELFF
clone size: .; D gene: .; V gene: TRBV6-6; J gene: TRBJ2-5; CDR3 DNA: TGTGCCAGCAGTCCTAGGGGGTTAGGGGAGACCCAGTACTTC; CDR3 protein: CASSPRGLGETQYF
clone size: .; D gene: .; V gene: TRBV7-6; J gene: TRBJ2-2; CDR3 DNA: TGTGCCAGCAGCTTAAATGGAGGGACCACCGGGGAGCTGTTTTTT; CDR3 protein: CASSLNGGTTGELFF
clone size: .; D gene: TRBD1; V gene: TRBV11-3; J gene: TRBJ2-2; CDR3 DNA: TGTGCCAGCAGCTCCCGGGGACAGGGGGCATCCGGGGAGCTGTTTTTT; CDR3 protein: CASSSRGQGASGELFF
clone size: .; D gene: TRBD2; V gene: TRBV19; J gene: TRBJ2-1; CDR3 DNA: TGTGCCAGTAGTAGGTTTCCTAGCGGGTACAATGAGCAGTTCTTC; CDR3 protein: CASSRFPSGYNEQFF
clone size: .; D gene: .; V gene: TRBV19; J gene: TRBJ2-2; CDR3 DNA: TGTGCCAGTAGTATAGGGGGCAGCCTGGCTGGGGAGCTGTTTTTT; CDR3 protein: CASSIGGSLAGELFF
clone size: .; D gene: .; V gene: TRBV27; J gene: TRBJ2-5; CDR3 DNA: TGTGCCAGCAGTCCTGGAGGATTCCAAGAGACCCAGTACTTC; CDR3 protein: CASSPGGFQETQYF
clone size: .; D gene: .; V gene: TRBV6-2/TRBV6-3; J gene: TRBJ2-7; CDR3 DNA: TGTGCCAGCAGACTAGCCTTCGAGCAGTACTTC; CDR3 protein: CASRLAFEQYF
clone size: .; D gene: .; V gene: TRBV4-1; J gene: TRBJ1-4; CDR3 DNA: TGCGCCAGCAGCCAAGATCCCCTGCCAAGACAAAAACTGTTTTTT; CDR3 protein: CASSQDPLPRQKLFF
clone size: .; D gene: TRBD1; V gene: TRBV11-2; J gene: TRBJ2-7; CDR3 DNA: TGTGCCAGCAGCTTAGTTCCGGACAGGGGGCTTGAGCAGTACTTC; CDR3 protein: CASSLVPDRGLEQYF
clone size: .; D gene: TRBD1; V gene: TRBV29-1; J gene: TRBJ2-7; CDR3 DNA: TGCAGCGTTGAAGGGACAGGGGCAGACTACGAGCAGTACTTC; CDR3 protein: CSVEGTGADYEQYF
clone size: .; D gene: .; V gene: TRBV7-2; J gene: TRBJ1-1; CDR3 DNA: TGTGCCAGCAGTTTAGCTGGGGTGCGTGCTTTCTTT; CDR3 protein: CASSLAGVRAFF
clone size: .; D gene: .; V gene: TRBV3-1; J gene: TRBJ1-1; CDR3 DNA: TGTGCCAGCAGCCACCTGGACACTGAAGCTTTCTTT; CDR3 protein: CASSHLDTEAFF
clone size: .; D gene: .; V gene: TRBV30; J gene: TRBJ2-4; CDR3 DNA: TGTGCCTGGAGTGTACAGGATTCCAAAAACATTCAGTACTTC; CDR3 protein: CAWSVQDSKNIQYF
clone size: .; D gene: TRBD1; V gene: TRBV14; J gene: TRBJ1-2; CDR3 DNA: TGTGCCAGCAGCCTGATACCCCGGGACAGGGATGATGACACCTTC; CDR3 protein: CASSLIPRDRDDDTF
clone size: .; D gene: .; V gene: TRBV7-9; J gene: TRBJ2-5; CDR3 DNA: TGTGCCAGCAGTTCAAGGAGGGTAGGAGGAGAGACCCAGTACTTC; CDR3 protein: CASSSRRVGGETQYF
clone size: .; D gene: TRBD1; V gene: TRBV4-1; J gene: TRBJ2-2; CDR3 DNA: TGCGCCAGCAGCCAAGATGCCGGACAGGGGGACACCGGGGAGCTGTTTTTT; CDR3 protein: CASSQDAGQGDTGELFF
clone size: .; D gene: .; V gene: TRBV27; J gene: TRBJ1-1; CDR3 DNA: TGTGCCAGCAGTTTATACGGGGAAGGCACTGAAGCTTTCTTT; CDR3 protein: CASSLYGEGTEAFF
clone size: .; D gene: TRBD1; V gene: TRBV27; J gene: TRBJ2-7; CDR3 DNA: TGTGCCAGCAGTTGGGGGACAGTCTACGAGCAGTACTTC; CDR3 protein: CASSWGTVYEQYF
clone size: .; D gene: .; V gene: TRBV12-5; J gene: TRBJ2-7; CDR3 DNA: TGTGCTAGTGGTTTGGGAGCTCAGGGGTTCCACGAGCAGTACTTC; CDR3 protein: CASGLGAQGFHEQYF
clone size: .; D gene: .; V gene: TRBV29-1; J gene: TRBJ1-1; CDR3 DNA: TGCAGCGTGGCGGGACCGACGGATAGGAACACTGAAGCTTTCTTT; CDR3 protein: CSVAGPTDRNTEAFF
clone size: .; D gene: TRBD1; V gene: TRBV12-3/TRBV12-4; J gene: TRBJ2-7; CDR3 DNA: TGTGCCAGCAGTATTGACAGGGGCACCTACGAGCAGTACTTC; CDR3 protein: CASSIDRGTYEQYF
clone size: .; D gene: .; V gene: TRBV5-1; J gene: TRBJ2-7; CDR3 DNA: TGCGCCAGCAGCTTGGACACTAACTACGAGCAGTACTTC; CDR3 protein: CASSLDTNYEQYF
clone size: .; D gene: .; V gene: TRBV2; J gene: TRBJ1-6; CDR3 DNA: TGTGCCAGCAGTTACGGGACGGAAGTCTCCTATAATTCACCCCTCCACTTT; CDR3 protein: CASSYGTEVSYNSPLHF
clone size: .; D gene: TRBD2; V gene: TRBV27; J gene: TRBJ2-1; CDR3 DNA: TGTGCCAGCGGACCTAGCGGGGTTTACAATGAGCAGTTCTTC; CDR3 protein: CASGPSGVYNEQFF
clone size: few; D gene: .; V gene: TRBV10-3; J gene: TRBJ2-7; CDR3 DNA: TGTGCCATCAGGTCCCCCAGCTCCTACGAGCAGTACTTC; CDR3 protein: CAIRSPSSYEQYF
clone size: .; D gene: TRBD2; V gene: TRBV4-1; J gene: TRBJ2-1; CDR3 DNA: TGCGCCAGCAGCCAAGTAGCGGGGGAGTACAATGAGCAGTTCTTC; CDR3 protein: CASSQVAGEYNEQFF
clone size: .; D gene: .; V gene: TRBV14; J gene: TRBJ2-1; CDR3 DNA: TGTGCCAGCAGCCAATTCCGGCCCGGGGCGGGTTATGAGCAGTTCTTC; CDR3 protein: CASSQFRPGAGYEQFF
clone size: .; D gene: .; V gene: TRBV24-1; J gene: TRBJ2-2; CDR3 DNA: TGTGCCACCAGTGATTCCGGGACTCCGAACACCGGGGAGCTGTTTTTT; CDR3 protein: CATSDSGTPNTGELFF
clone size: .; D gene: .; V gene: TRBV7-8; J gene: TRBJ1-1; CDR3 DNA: TGTGCCAGCAGCTTAGAGTGGTGGGAGGCCCACACTGAAGCTTTCTTT; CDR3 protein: CASSLEWWEAHTEAFF
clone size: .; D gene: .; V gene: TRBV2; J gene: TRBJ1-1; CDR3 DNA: TGTGCCAGCAGTGGGGCTGGGGACACTGAAGCTTTCTTT; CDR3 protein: CASSGAGDTEAFF
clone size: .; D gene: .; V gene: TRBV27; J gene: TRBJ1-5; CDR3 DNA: TGTGCCAGCAGTTTGGGCAGCAACGGTCAGCCCCAGCATTTT; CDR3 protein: CASSLGSNGQPQHF
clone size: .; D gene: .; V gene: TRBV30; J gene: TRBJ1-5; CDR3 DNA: TGTGCCTGCGAGACAGGTTTAAGCAATCAGCCCCAGCATTTT; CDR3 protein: CACETGLSNQPQHF
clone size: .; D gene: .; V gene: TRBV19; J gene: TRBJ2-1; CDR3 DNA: TGTGGGGTGGGAGGCCTCAATGAGCAGTTCTTC; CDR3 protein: CGVGGLNEQFF